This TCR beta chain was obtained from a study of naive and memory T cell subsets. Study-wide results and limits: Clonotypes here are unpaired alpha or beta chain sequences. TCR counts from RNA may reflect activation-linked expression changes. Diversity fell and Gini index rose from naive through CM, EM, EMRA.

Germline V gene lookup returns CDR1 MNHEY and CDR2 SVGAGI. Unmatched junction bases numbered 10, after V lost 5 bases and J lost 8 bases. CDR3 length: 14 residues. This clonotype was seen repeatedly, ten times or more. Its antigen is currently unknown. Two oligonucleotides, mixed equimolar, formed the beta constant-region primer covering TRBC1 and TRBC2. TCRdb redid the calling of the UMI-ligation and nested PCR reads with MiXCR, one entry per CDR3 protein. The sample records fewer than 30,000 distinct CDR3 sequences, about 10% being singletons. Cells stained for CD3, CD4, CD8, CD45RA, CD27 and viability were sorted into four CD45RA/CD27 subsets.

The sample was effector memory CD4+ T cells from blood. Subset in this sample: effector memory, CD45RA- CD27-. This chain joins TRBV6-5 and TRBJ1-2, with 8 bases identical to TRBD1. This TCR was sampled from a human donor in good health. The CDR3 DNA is TGTGCCAGCAGTAGCCACAGGGGGAAGAGCGGCTACACCTTC. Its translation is CASSSHRGKSGYTF.